A single T cell receptor beta chain is shown here with its context. Antigen: not known. The J segment lost 7 bases and the V segment lost 6 bases, leaving 9 bases of the junction unmatched. The CDR3 runs 14 residues. Per the germline V gene, CDR1 is SGHDT and CDR2 is YYEEEE. The method was immunoSEQ multiplex PCR; TCRdb's version includes in-frame clones alone and lacks a portion of them. The data contain 100,000 to 120,000 clones, 80% to 95% of them singletons. These data come from a study of T cell responses to AZD1222 COVID-19 vaccine. Study results and limitations: The study reported that nearly half of spike-specific TCRs target unmutated variant regions. Vaccination with two AZD1222 doses was followed by a rise in Spike-specific TCR breadth and depth. Repertoires were obtained only post-peak T cell response. Among those given AZD1222, only five or six were seropositive at baseline.

This chain connects TRBV5-6 to TRBJ1-2; 10 bases are a match to TRBD1. The source was peripheral blood, collected on day 0 of AZD1222 vaccination. The clonotype comes from an adult in good health. The DNA of the CDR3 is TGTGCCAGCACCCGGACAGGGGGTTTGTCTGGCTACACCTTC. Amino acid sequence: CASTRTGGLSGYTF.